Listed below are T cell receptor beta chains from one sample, sequenced in a study of STAT5B mutations in CD4+ large granular lymphocyte leukemia. The table came from immunoSEQ multiplex PCR; TCRdb's copy has only in-frame clones and leaves some out. This sample has some 21,000 clones, with around 75% found just once. Sequencing was performed on CD4+ T cells from blood buffy coats. The receptors shown here come from a human donor in good health. CDR3s include the opening cysteine and the closing phenylalanine or tryptophan. D genes are given only for firm matches. Clone size appears in some rows only: once, few, many, or a class for an expanded clone.

CDR3,DNA,D,J,V,size
CASSFSGNTIYF,TGTGCCAGTAGTTTCTCTGGAAACACCATATATTTT,NA,TRBJ1-3,TRBV19,NA
CASSLLAGVKQFF,TGTGCCAGCAGCTTACTAGCGGGGGTAAAGCAGTTCTTC,TRBD2,TRBJ2-1,TRBV11-2,NA
CASRNRDRVNNEQFF,TGTGCCAGTAGGAACCGGGACAGGGTTAACAATGAGCAGTTCTTC,TRBD1,TRBJ2-1,TRBV19,few
CASSEATGKDEQYF,TGCGCCAGCAGTGAGGCGACAGGGAAAGACGAGCAGTACTTC,TRBD1,TRBJ2-7,TRBV10-1,NA
CASSMTGTSGEQYF,TGTGCCAGTAGTATGACTGGGACTTCGGGTGAGCAGTACTTC,NA,TRBJ2-7,TRBV19,few
CASSPAARTDTQYF,TGTGCCAGCTCACCAGCTGCCCGCACAGATACGCAGTATTTT,NA,TRBJ2-3,TRBV18,once
CASSPGGSGGSYEQYF,TGCGCCAGCAGCCCTGGTGGTAGCGGGGGCTCCTACGAGCAGTACTTC,TRBD2,TRBJ2-7,TRBV5-1,NA
CASRSERGQETQYF,TGTGCCAGCAGGTCGGAACGGGGCCAAGAGACCCAGTACTTC,NA,TRBJ2-5,TRBV28,NA
CASSTGALAAHRYEQYF,TGTGCCAGCAGCACAGGGGCCTTGGCGGCGCACCGCTACGAGCAGTACTTC,TRBD1,TRBJ2-7,TRBV7-8,NA
CASSLANGNEKLFF,TGTGCCAGCAGCTTAGCGAACGGGAATGAAAAACTGTTTTTT,NA,TRBJ1-4,TRBV7-9,NA
CAISGVGARDTQYF,TGTGCCATCAGTGGGGTGGGAGCGCGAGATACGCAGTATTTT,NA,TRBJ2-3,TRBV10-3,few
CASSPRSGRGTEAFF,TGCGCCAGCAGCCCCCGGTCCGGGCGTGGAACTGAAGCTTTCTTT,NA,TRBJ1-1,TRBV5-1,few
CASKAERNTGELFF,TGTGCCAGCAAGGCGGAGCGGAACACCGGGGAGCTGTTTTTT,NA,TRBJ2-2,TRBV2,NA
CASALGTGQPQHF,TGTGCCAGCGCATTAGGGACGGGTCAGCCCCAGCATTTT,NA,TRBJ1-5,TRBV7-6,NA
CAWTGSNEQYF,TGTGCCTGGACTGGGAGCAACGAGCAGTACTTC,NA,TRBJ2-7,TRBV30,NA
CSVRDTLATNEKLFF,TGCAGCGTTCGGGACACTCTAGCAACTAATGAAAAACTGTTTTTT,NA,TRBJ1-4,TRBV29-1,few
CASSARRGAFGSQYDGYTF,TGTGCCAGCAGCGCCCGACGCGGGGCATTTGGATCCCAATACGATGGCTACACCTTC,NA,TRBJ1-2,TRBV9,NA
CASSLGASGEYEQYF,TGTGCCAGCAGCTTAGGAGCTAGCGGGGAGTACGAGCAGTACTTC,TRBD2,TRBJ2-7,TRBV7-2,NA
CASSQDGVNYGYTF,TGCGCCAGCAGCCAGGACGGCGTAAACTATGGCTACACCTTC,NA,TRBJ1-2,TRBV4-1,few
CASSLLGRGNYGYTF,TGTGCCAGCAGCTTGTTGGGTCGGGGGAACTATGGCTACACCTTC,NA,TRBJ1-2,TRBV5-6,few
CASSPGLAALNIQYF,TGTGCCAGCAGCCCAGGACTAGCGGCACTAAACATTCAGTACTTC,TRBD2,TRBJ2-4,TRBV9,few
CASSQGDVGTQYF,TGTGCCAGCAGCCAAGGGGACGTGGGAACCCAGTACTTC,NA,TRBJ2-5,TRBV14,NA
CAISGGNNQPQHF,TGTGCCATCAGTGGAGGGAACAATCAGCCCCAGCATTTT,NA,TRBJ1-5,TRBV10-3,NA
CSANRGPETQYF,TGCAGCGCCAACAGGGGGCCGGAGACCCAGTACTTC,TRBD1,TRBJ2-5,TRBV29-1,NA
CSVEETSGRGNEQYF,TGCAGCGTTGAGGAGACTAGCGGGAGGGGAAACGAGCAGTACTTC,TRBD2,TRBJ2-7,TRBV29-1,NA
CASSSTGLAGPGWDEQFF,TGTGCCAGCAGCTCGACAGGACTAGCGGGCCCCGGTTGGGATGAGCAGTTCTTC,TRBD2,TRBJ2-1,TRBV5-6,NA
CASSPHGGNTGELFF,TGCGCCAGCAGCCCCCACGGGGGGAACACCGGGGAGCTGTTTTTT,NA,TRBJ2-2,TRBV4-3,NA
CASSTTGGGLNYGYTF,TGTGCCAGTAGTACCACAGGGGGAGGGCTTAACTATGGCTACACCTTC,TRBD1,TRBJ1-2,TRBV19,few
CASSAPGPQHF,TGTGCCAGCAGCGCGCCGGGTCCCCAGCATTTT,NA,TRBJ1-5,TRBV12-1,NA
CASSLGGDQPQHF,TGTGCCAGCAGCTTAGGTGGGGATCAGCCCCAGCATTTT,NA,TRBJ1-5,TRBV7-8,NA
CASSLEDITGELFF,TGTGCCAGCAGCTTGGAGGACATCACCGGGGAGCTGTTTTTT,NA,TRBJ2-2,TRBV5-4,NA
CASSLNPTGRYEQYF,TGTGCCAGCAGCTTAAACCCTACAGGGAGGTACGAGCAGTACTTC,NA,TRBJ2-7,TRBV7-6,NA
CASSLVFAFF,TGTGCCAGCAGCTTAGTGTTTGCTTTCTTT,NA,TRBJ1-1,TRBV7-2,NA
CASSQSGGGSYGYTF,TGTGCCAGCTCACAATCGGGCGGGGGAAGCTATGGCTACACCTTC,NA,TRBJ1-2,TRBV18,NA
CASSFQENTEAFF,TGTGCCAGCAGCTTTCAGGAGAACACTGAAGCTTTCTTT,NA,TRBJ1-1,TRBV7-2,NA
CAIMKAGGVNTEAFF,TGTGCCATCATGAAGGCAGGAGGGGTGAACACTGAAGCTTTCTTT,NA,TRBJ1-1,TRBV10-3,NA
CASSYRDRQLYGYTF,TGTGCCAGCAGTTACCGGGACCGTCAACTCTATGGCTACACCTTC,NA,TRBJ1-2,TRBV28,NA
CASSRPGQSNTEAFF,TGTGCCAGCAGTCGCCCGGGACAATCGAACACTGAAGCTTTCTTT,NA,TRBJ1-1,TRBV25-1,NA
CASSQGGLVPSTDTQYF,TGTGCCAGCAGCCAGGGTGGACTAGTCCCTAGCACAGATACGCAGTATTTT,TRBD2,TRBJ2-3,TRBV4-2,NA
CASSPGQTSNEQYF,TGTGCCAGCAGCCCGGGACAGACTTCTAACGAGCAGTACTTC,TRBD1,TRBJ2-7,TRBV7-2,NA
CASSSRGTIRRGYTF,TGTGCCAGCAGTTCGAGGGGTACCATAAGAAGAGGCTACACCTTC,NA,TRBJ1-2,TRBV28,NA
CASSLGGQGSQPQHF,TGCGCCAGCAGCTTGGGAGGACAGGGGTCGCAGCCCCAGCATTTT,TRBD1,TRBJ1-5,TRBV5-1,NA
CASSLTNYNEQFF,TGTGCCAGCAGCTTAACTAACTACAATGAGCAGTTCTTC,NA,TRBJ2-1,TRBV7-9,NA
CASSQGGAGTSGLSSYEQYF,TGCGCCAGCAGCCAAGGGGGAGCCGGGACTAGCGGGTTGAGCTCCTACGAGCAGTACTTC,TRBD2,TRBJ2-7,TRBV4-3,NA
CASRESGTEAFF,TGTGCCAGTAGGGAATCCGGGACAGAAGCTTTCTTT,NA,TRBJ1-1,TRBV19,NA
CASSLGQLYNEQFF,TGCGCCAGCAGCTTGGGCCAGCTTTACAATGAGCAGTTCTTC,NA,TRBJ2-1,TRBV5-1,NA
CASSSRGTQPQHF,TGTGCCAGCAGTTCCAGGGGAACTCAGCCCCAGCATTTT,NA,TRBJ1-5,TRBV27,NA
CASTGSSQETQYF,TGTGCCAGTACGGGGTCAAGCCAAGAGACCCAGTACTTC,NA,TRBJ2-5,TRBV6-1,once
CASSLVIGGEQFF,TGCGCCAGCAGCTTGGTAATTGGGGGTGAGCAGTTCTTC,NA,TRBJ2-1,TRBV5-1,NA
CASSQVVGTTATGRIMNTEAFF,TGTGCCAGTAGTCAGGTCGTGGGGACCACGGCCACAGGTCGGATCATGAACACTGAAGCTTTCTTT,NA,TRBJ1-1,TRBV19,NA
CASSLAGGTSLRNEQFF,TGCGCCAGCAGCTTGGCCGGTGGGACTTCCCTCCGCAATGAGCAGTTCTTC,NA,TRBJ2-1,TRBV5-1,NA
CASSRTVPYTGELFF,TGTGCCAGTAGTAGGACAGTCCCGTACACCGGGGAGCTGTTTTTT,NA,TRBJ2-2,TRBV19,NA
CASSPRGPTGELFF,TGTGCCAGCAGCCCCCGGGGACCCACCGGGGAGCTGTTTTTT,NA,TRBJ2-2,TRBV7-2,NA
CASSLARSSGSEVDTQYF,TGTGCCAGCAGCTTAGCGCGGAGCAGCGGGAGCGAGGTAGATACGCAGTATTTT,TRBD2,TRBJ2-3,TRBV7-9,NA
CASSYGGSGAIQYF,TGTGCCAGCAGTTACGGCGGGAGCGGAGCCATTCAGTACTTC,TRBD2,TRBJ2-4,TRBV6-5,NA
CASSAHTNEKLFF,TGTGCCAGCAGTGCCCACACCAATGAAAAACTGTTTTTT,NA,TRBJ1-4,TRBV28,NA
CASSLENGNTIYF,TGTGCCAGTAGCTTGGAGAACGGAAACACCATATATTTT,NA,TRBJ1-3,TRBV19,NA